The clone carrying this T cell receptor (beta chain) was detected many times. This sample is drawn from a study of metastatic and nonmetastatic thyroid tumors. Overall study context: Repertoire data that came from the blood and tumor or nodule tissue of malignant and benign thyroid patients were compared.

V was pared by 1 base and J by 9 bases, with 16 bases between. The CDR3 has 14 residues. Germline V lookup: CDR1 DFQATT, CDR2 SNEGSKA (reference sequence). Source study methods: The authors used CDR3 differences across clinicopathological groups to build a distant-metastasis classifier for papillary thyroid cancer. TCRdb re-clonotyped the PCR reads via MiXCR. The V and J calls reflect TCRdb's pipeline rather than the authors' work. Among roughly 13,000 clones listed, 20% to 30% were seen once. All patients were untreated before thyroid surgery. Specimen: tumor tissue. The rearrangement joins TRBV20-1 to TRBJ1-5, with D possibly TRBD1 on 6 matching bases. The TCR was taken from a female donor with papillary thyroid cancer or a benign thyroid nodule (not recorded which). Some clones in this sample may be carry-over from other donors' samples. As DNA, the CDR3 is TGCAGTGCTAGAGGGGCAGGGGATTTTAGGCCCCAGCATTTT. It yields the protein CSARGAGDFRPQHF.